The 14 T cell receptor beta chains below all came from one sample that was sequenced in a study of OX40 agonist ivuxolimab in advanced cancers. Sequenced by immunoSEQ multiplex PCR; TCRdb stores in-frame clones only, minus some. The data show more than 70,000 clones, about 90% seen once. The material sequenced was CD4+ or CD8+ T cells sorted from blood, taken in a trial of the OX40 agonist ivuxolimab. The receptors originated from an adult with an advanced solid tumor such as melanoma, head and neck, liver or kidney cancer.

The J gene is TRBJ2-1, the V gene TRBV19, with D tentatively TRBD1 (5 bases). This CDR3 has 13 residues. CDR1 and CDR2 (germline): LNHDA, SQIVND (reference sequence). Trimming took 7 bases from V and 0 from J, leaving 7 bases between them. In DNA form, the CDR3 reads TGTGCCAGTAAGGGGTACTCCTACAATGAGCAGTTCTTC. Amino acid sequence: CASKGYSYNEQFF.

This chain links TRBV14 with TRBJ1-3, with D hard to call. Trimming cost V 0 bases and J 4 bases, with 16 bases left between them. The CDR3 is 17 residues long. The germline gives CDR1 SGHDN, CDR2 FVKESK. CDR3 in amino acids: CASSQDPEPTGGNTIYF. The CDR3 nucleotides read TGTGCCAGCAGCCAAGATCCGGAGCCAACCGGAGGAAACACCATATATTTT.

The chain couples TRBV14 to TRBJ2-5; D gene ambiguous. Germline-derived CDR1 and CDR2 are SGHDN and FVKESK. The length of the CDR3 is 12 residues. V lost 1 base to trimming and J lost 7 bases, with 7 bases between them. Here the CDR3 reads CASSQAPSTQYF. The CDR3 DNA is TGTGCCAGCAGCCAAGCCCCTTCGACCCAGTACTTC. The full variable domain, in which reference TRBV14 and TRBJ2-5 provide the parts outside the CDR3, is EAGVTQFPSHSVIEKGQTVTLRCDPISGHDNLYWYRRVMGKEIKFLLHFVKESKQDESGMPNNRFLAERTGGTYSTLKVQPAELEDSGVYFCASSQAPSTQYFGPGTRLLVL.

This sequence joins TRBV5-4 and TRBJ2-7; the D call may be TRBD1 or TRBD2 (5 bases each). Germline V gene sequence: CDR1 SGHNT, CDR2 YYREEE (reference sequence). V dropped 5 bases and J dropped 2 bases, with 23 bases sitting between them. The CDR3 sequence is 17 residues long. The CDR3 DNA reads as TGTGCCAGCAGTCCTCTGGTCGGGACCCTTCAAACCTACGAGCAGTACTTC. This encodes CASSPLVGTLQTYEQYF.

The V call is TRBV10-2, the J call TRBJ2-3; D is tentatively TRBD1 or TRBD2 (5 bases each). This CDR3 comprises 20 residues. Germline V gives CDR1 WSHSY, CDR2 SAAADI. Trimming stripped 2 bases from V and 3 bases from J, with 27 bases between. CDR3 residues: CASSELLGRQTYGITDTQYF. The CDR3 region has the DNA TGCGCCAGCAGTGAGCTTCTGGGACGACAGACTTATGGCATTACAGATACGCAGTATTTT.

This chain joins TRBV5-1 and TRBJ1-2; perhaps TRBD1 as D (6 bases). Germline loops: CDR1 SGHRS, CDR2 YFSETQ. Trimming pared 1 base from V and 8 bases from J, leaving 12 bases between. This CDR3 has 13 amino acids. The CDR3, as DNA: TGCGCCAGCAGCTTGATGGCAGGGGAAGGCTACACCTTC. Translation: CASSLMAGEGYTF.

The chain uses TRBV5-1 and TRBJ2-2; TRBD1 might be the D (5 bases). Deletions cut 1 base from V and 2 bases from J, with 12 bases between. The CDR3 is 16 amino acids. Germline V lookup: CDR1 SGHRS, CDR2 YFSETQ. The CDR3 loop reads CASSLMRQTNTGELFF. The CDR3 DNA sequence: TGCGCCAGCAGCTTGATGCGACAGACCAACACCGGGGAGCTGTTTTTT.

The V gene is TRBV11-2, the J gene TRBJ2-5; 10 nucleotides match TRBD1. Looked up from germline, CDR1 is SGHAT and CDR2 is FQNNGV. J gave up 0 bases and V 5 bases, and 6 bases lay outside the gene matches. CDR3 length: 16 amino acids. The CDR3 DNA reads as TGTGCCAGCAGCCTCCGGGGACAGGGGTACCAAGAGACCCAGTACTTC. Residues: CASSLRGQGYQETQYF.

In DNA, the CDR3 is TGCGCCAGCAGTGAGGGCCCCTACGAGCAGTACTTC. It encodes CASSEGPYEQYF. The rearrangement links TRBV10-2 to TRBJ2-7; D not resolved. Germline V gene data show CDR1 as WSHSY and CDR2 as SAAADI. V was shortened by 2 bases and J by 2 bases, with 4 bases between the two germline ends. This CDR3 contains 12 residues.

The V and J genes are TRBV25-1 and TRBJ2-5; TRBD1 agrees at 7 bases. J gave up 7 bases and V 6 bases, and 14 bases lay outside the gene matches. From germline, CDR1 is MGHDK and CDR2 SYGVNS. The CDR3 runs to 15 residues. In nucleotides, the CDR3 is TGTGCCAGCAGCCCACCGGGACAGTGGTCGGGGACCCAGTACTTC. Translated: CASSPPGQWSGTQYF.

This chain uses TRBV27 with TRBJ2-7; 8 bases agree with TRBD1. The CDR3 has 15 amino acids. Germline V gene lookup returns CDR1 MNHEY and CDR2 SMNVEV (reference sequence). V gave up 6 bases and J gave up 5 bases; unmatched junction bases: 12. CDR3 protein: CASRHDRGLFNEQYF. The CDR3 nucleotides read TGTGCCAGCAGGCACGACAGGGGTCTGTTCAACGAGCAGTACTTC.

The gene calls are TRBV6-6 and TRBJ1-2; D may be TRBD1 (5 bases). The CDR3 is 13 residues long. Trimming took off 5 bases at V and 4 bases at J, with 11 bases between the two ends. Germline V gives CDR1 MNHNY, CDR2 SVGAGI (reference sequence). Written as DNA, the CDR3 is TGTGCCAGCAGTGTGACAGCCAGCTATGGCTACACCTTC. This gives the protein CASSVTASYGYTF.

The gene calls are TRBV28 and TRBJ1-4, with D unclear. Germline values: CDR1 MDHEN, CDR2 SYDVKM. The CDR3 is made up of 16 amino acids. V was trimmed by 2 bases and J by 0 bases, leaving 10 bases between them. The CDR3 region is CASSLRWLPTNEKLFF. In DNA, the CDR3 is TGTGCCAGCAGTTTAAGATGGCTTCCAACTAATGAAAAACTGTTTTTT.

This sequence joins TRBV9 and TRBJ1-5, with D perhaps matching TRBD1 (6 bases). Trimming stripped 3 bases from V and 5 bases from J, with 12 bases between. The germline gives CDR1 SGDLS, CDR2 YYNGEE. The CDR3 is made up of 14 amino acids. Written as DNA, the CDR3 is TGTGCCAGCAGCGGGGGGCAGGTCCATCAGCCCCAGCATTTT. Protein product: CASSGGQVHQPQHF.